The 3 T cell receptor beta chains below come from one sample, sequenced in a study of graft-versus-host responses after intestinal transplantation. Sequencing was performed with immunoSEQ multiplex PCR; in TCRdb, only in-frame clones are kept and a portion is missing. The sample has tens of thousands of clones, under 95% seen once. The sequencing here drew on PBMCs, taken approximately 97 weeks after intestinal transplant. Receptors were obtained from a human patient who received an intestinal transplant, so some T cells may come from the graft donor.

This chain uses TRBV4-1 with TRBJ1-2; a possible D gene is TRBD1 (6 bases). Germline V lookup: CDR1 MGHRA, CDR2 YSYEKL. V lost 6 bases to trimming and J lost 6 bases, with 17 bases between them. The CDR3 runs to 14 residues. Here the CDR3 reads CASRPPQGSDGYTF. The CDR3 coding sequence is TGCGCCAGCAGACCTCCCCAGGGGTCCGATGGCTACACCTTC.

The chain carries TRBV7-9 and TRBJ2-3; D remains ambiguous. Germline CDR1 SEHNR, CDR2 FQNEAQ (reference sequence). This CDR3 is built from 16 residues. V lost 5 bases and J lost 2, with 17 bases in between. The CDR3 DNA sequence: TGTGCCAGCAGCCCTCCCTTAGTTACGATCACAGATACGCAGTATTTT. It encodes CASSPPLVTITDTQYF.

V usage is TRBV4-1 and J usage is TRBJ1-2; a possible D gene is TRBD1 (6 bases). Germline V CDR1 and CDR2: MGHRA, YSYEKL. V lost 2 bases and J 3 bases, leaving 16 bases between the germline ends. The CDR3 is 16 amino acids. For the CDR3, the DNA is TGCGCCAGCAGCCAAACCCGGACAGCACTATACTATGGCTACACCTTC. Amino acid sequence: CASSQTRTALYYGYTF.